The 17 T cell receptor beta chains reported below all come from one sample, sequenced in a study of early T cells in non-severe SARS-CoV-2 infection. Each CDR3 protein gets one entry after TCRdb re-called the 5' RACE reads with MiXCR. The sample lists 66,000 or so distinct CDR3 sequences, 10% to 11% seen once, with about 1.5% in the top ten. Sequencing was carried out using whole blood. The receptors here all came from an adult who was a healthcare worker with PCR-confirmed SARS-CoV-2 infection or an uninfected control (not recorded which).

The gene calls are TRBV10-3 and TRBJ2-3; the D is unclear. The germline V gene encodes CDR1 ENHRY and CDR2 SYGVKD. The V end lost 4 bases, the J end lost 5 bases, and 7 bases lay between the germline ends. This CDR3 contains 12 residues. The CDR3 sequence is CAISGAGDTQYF. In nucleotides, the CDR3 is TGTGCCATCAGTGGAGCAGGAGATACGCAGTATTTT.

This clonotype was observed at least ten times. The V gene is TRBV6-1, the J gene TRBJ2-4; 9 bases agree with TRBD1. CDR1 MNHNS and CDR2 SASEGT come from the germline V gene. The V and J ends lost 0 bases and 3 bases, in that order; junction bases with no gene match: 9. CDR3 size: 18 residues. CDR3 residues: CASSEAEQGALGKNIQYF. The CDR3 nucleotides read TGTGCCAGCAGTGAAGCTGAACAGGGGGCTCTAGGCAAAAACATTCAGTACTTC.

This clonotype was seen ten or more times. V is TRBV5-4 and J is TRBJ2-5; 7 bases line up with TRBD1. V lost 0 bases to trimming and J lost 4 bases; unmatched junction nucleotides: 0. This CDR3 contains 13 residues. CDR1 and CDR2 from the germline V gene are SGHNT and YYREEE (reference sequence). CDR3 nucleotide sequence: TGTGCCAGCAGCTTGGCAGGGGGAGAGACCCAGTACTTC. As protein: CASSLAGGETQYF.

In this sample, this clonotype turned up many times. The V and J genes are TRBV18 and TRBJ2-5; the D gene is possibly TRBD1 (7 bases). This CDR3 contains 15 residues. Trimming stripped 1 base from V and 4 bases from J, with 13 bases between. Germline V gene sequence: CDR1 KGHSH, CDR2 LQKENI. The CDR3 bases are TGTGCCAGCTCACCACAGGAGGGGGCTGGAGAGACCCAGTACTTC. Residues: CASSPQEGAGETQYF.

The CDR3 coding sequence is TGTGCCAGTAGTATCGGACGGGGAGAGACCCAGTACTTC. It is translated as CASSIGRGETQYF. V is TRBV19 and J is TRBJ2-5, with TRBD2 as a possible D gene (5 bases). Germline V gives CDR1 LNHDA, CDR2 SQIVND (reference sequence). The CDR3 sequence is 13 residues long. The V end lost 3 bases, the J end lost 4 bases, and 9 bases lay between the germline ends.

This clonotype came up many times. This chain's CDR3 is CASSPTGFEAFF. Written as DNA, the CDR3 is TGTGCCAGCAGCCCTACAGGGTTTGAAGCTTTCTTT. The J gene is TRBJ1-1, the V gene TRBV3-1; D possibly corresponds to TRBD1 (6 bases). The V end was cut by 4 bases, the J end by 7 bases, with 10 bases between. Germline V gene sequence: CDR1 LGHDT, CDR2 YNNKEL (reference sequence). The CDR3 extends over 12 amino acids.

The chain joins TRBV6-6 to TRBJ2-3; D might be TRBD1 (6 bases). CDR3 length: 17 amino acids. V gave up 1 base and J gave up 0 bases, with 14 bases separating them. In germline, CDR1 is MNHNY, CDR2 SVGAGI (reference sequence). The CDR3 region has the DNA TGTGCCAGCAGTTACTTACAGGGTGGGCAGAGCACAGATACGCAGTATTTT. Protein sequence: CASSYLQGGQSTDTQYF.

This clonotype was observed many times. The CDR3 reads CASSQGQGRSYGYTF. The CDR3 region has the DNA TGTGCCAGCAGCCAAGGACAGGGACGTAGCTATGGCTACACCTTC. This chain links TRBV14 with TRBJ1-2, with TRBD1 identical over 7 bases. V lost 1 base to trimming and J lost 4 bases; unmatched junction nucleotides: 6. The CDR3 is 15 residues long. The germline gives CDR1 SGHDN, CDR2 FVKESK.

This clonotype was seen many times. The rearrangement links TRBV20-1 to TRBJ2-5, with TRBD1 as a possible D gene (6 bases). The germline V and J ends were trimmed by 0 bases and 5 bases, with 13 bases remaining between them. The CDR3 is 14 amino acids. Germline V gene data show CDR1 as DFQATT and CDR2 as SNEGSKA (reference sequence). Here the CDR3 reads CSARDRQGRETQYF. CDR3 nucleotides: TGCAGTGCTAGAGATCGTCAGGGGCGGGAGACCCAGTACTTC.

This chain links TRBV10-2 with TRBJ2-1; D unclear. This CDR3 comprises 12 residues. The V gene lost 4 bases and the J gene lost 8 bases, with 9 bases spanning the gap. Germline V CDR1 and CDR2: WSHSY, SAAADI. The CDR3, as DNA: TGCGCCAGCAGTGCCCAACACTATGAGCAGTTCTTC. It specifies CASSAQHYEQFF.

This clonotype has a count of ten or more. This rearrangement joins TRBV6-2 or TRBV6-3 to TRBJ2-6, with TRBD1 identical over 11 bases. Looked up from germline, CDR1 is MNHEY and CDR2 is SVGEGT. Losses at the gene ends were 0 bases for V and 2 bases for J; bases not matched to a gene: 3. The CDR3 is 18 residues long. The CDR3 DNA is TGTGCCAGCAGTTACTCGAGGGGACAGGGGGCTGGGGCCAACGTCCTGACTTTC. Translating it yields CASSYSRGQGAGANVLTF.

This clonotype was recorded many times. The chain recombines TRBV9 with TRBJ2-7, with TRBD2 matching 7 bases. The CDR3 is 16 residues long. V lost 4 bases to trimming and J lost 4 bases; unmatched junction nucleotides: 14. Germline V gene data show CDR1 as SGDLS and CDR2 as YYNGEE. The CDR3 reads CASSPWEGSGGYEQYF. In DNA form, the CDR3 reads TGTGCCAGCAGCCCCTGGGAGGGCAGTGGGGGATACGAGCAGTACTTC.

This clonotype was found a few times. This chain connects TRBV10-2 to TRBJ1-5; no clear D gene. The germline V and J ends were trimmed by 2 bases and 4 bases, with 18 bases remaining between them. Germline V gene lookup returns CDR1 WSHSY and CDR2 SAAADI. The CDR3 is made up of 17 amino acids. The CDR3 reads CASSEHFGSGLNQPQHF. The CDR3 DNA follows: TGCGCCAGCAGTGAGCATTTTGGGTCAGGTCTAAATCAGCCCCAGCATTTT.

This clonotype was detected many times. CDR3 in amino acids: CASSLTGLGKLFF. For the CDR3, the DNA is TGTGCCAGCAGCTTAACCGGCTTGGGAAAACTGTTTTTT. The rearrangement joins TRBV11-2 to TRBJ1-4; no definite D call. The germline V gene encodes CDR1 SGHAT and CDR2 FQNNGV. The CDR3 sequence is 13 residues long. V lost 2 bases and J 10 bases, leaving 11 bases between the germline ends.

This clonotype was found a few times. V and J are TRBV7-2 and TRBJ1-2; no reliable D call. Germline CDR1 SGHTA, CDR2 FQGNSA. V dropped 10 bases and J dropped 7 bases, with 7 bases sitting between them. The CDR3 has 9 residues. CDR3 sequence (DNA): TGTGCCACCCCTCCTGGCTACACCTTC. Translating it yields CATPPGYTF.

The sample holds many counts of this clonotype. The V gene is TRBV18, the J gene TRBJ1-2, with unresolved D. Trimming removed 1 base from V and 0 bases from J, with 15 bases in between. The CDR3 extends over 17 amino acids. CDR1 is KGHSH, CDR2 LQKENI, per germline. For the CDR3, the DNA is TGTGCCAGCTCACCACGTGCCGAAGCCCCAACTAACTATGGCTACACCTTC. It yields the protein CASSPRAEAPTNYGYTF.

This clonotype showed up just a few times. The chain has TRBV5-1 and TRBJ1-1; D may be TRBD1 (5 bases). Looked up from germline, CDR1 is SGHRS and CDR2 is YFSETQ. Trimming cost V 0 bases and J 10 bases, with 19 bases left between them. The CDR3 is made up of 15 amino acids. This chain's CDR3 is CASSLEGTGGRLAFF. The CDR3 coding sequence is TGCGCCAGCAGCTTGGAGGGAACAGGCGGGCGTTTAGCTTTCTTT.